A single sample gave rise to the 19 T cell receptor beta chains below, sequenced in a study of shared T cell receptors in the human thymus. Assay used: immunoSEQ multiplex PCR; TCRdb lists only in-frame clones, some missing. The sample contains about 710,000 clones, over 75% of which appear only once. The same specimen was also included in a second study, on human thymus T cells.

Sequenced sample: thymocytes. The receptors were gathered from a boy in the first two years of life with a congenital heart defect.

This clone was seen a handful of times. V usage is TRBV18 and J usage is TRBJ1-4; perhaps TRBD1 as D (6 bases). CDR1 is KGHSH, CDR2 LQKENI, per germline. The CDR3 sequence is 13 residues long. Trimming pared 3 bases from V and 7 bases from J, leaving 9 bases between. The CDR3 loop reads CASSPGAVEKLFF. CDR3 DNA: TGTGCCAGCTCACCGGGGGCGGTTGAAAAACTGTTTTTT.

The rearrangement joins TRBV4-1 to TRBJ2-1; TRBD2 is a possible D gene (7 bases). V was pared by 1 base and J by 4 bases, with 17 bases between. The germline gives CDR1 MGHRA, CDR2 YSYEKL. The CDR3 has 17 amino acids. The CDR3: CASSQGGRGKSYNEQFF. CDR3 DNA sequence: TGCGCCAGCAGCCAAGGGGGGCGGGGGAAGTCGTACAATGAGCAGTTCTTC.

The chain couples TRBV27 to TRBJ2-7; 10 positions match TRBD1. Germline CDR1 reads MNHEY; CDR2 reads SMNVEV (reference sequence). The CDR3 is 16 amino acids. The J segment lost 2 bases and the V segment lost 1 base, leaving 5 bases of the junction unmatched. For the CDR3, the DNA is TGTGCCAGCAGTTTATTGAGAGGGACAGGGGCCTACGAGCAGTACTTC. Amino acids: CASSLLRGTGAYEQYF.

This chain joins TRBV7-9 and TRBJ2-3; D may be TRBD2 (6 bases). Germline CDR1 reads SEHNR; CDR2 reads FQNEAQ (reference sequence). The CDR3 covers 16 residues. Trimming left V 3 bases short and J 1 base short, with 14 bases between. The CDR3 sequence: CASSFFSGKRTDTQYF. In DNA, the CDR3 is TGTGCCAGCAGCTTCTTTAGCGGAAAACGCACAGATACGCAGTATTTT.

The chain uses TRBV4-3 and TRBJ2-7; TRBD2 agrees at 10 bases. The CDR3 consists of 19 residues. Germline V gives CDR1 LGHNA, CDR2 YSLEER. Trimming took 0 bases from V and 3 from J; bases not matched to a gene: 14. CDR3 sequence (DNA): TGCGCCAGCAGCCAAGAAGAGGGCGGCGGGCTAGCGGGGGTCTACGAGCAGTACTTC. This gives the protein CASSQEEGGGLAGVYEQYF.

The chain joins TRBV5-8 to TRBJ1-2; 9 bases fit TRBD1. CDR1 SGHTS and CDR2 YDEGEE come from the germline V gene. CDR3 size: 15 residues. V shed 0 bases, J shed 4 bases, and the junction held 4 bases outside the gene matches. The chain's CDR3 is CASSLGTGVRYGYTF. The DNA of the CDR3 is TGTGCCAGCAGCTTGGGGACAGGGGTCCGCTATGGCTACACCTTC.

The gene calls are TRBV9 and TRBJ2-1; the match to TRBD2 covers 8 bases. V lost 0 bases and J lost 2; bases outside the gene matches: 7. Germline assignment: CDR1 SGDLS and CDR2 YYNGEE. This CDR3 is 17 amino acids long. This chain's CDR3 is CASSVDGSGDTYNEQFF. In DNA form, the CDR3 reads TGTGCCAGCAGCGTAGATGGTAGCGGGGACACCTACAATGAGCAGTTCTTC.

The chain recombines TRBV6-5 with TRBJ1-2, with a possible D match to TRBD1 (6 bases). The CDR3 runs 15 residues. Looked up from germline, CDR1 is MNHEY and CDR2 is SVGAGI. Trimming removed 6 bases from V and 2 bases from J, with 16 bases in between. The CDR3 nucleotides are TGTGCCAGCAGGGGGTTATCAGGGGTCAACTATGGCTACACCTTC. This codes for CASRGLSGVNYGYTF.

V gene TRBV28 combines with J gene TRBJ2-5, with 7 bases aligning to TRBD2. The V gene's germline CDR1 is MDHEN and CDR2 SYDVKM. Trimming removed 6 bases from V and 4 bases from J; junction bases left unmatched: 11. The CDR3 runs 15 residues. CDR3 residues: CASSPPAGVSETQYF. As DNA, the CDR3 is TGTGCCAGCAGCCCCCCTGCGGGAGTTTCAGAGACCCAGTACTTC.

The DNA of the CDR3 is TGTGCCAGCAGCTTTAAGCGGGGTTTGGCAACCTCCGAGCAGTACTTC. Translating gives CASSFKRGLATSEQYF. The gene calls are TRBV7-9 and TRBJ2-7; 7 bases map to TRBD2. Germline assignment: CDR1 SEHNR and CDR2 FQNEAQ (reference sequence). The ends lost 3 bases at V and 6 bases at J; junction bases unmatched: 14. This CDR3 is built from 16 residues.

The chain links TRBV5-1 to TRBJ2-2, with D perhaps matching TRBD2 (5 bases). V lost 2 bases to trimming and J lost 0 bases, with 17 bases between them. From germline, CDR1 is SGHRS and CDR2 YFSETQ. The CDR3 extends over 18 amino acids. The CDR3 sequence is CASSFYLASFANTGELFF. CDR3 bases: TGCGCCAGCAGCTTCTACCTTGCTAGCTTCGCGAACACCGGGGAGCTGTTTTTT.

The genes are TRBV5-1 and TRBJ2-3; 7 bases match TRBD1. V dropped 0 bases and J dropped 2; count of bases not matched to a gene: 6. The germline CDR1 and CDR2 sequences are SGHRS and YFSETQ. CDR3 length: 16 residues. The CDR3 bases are TGCGCCAGCAGCTTGGGAAGGGGGCTAGTCACAGATACGCAGTATTTT. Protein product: CASSLGRGLVTDTQYF.

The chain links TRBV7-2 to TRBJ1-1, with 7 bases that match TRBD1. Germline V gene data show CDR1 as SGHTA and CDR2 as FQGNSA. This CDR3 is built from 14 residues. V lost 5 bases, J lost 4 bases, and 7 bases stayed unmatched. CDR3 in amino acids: CASSHRGVGTEAFF. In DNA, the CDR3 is TGTGCCAGCAGCCACAGGGGTGTGGGCACTGAAGCTTTCTTT.

In nucleotides, the CDR3 is TGTGCCAGCAGGCCAGGAGGGTATAGCAATCAGCCCCAGCATTTT. Translating it yields CASRPGGYSNQPQHF. The chain carries TRBV27 and TRBJ1-5; D gene unclear. Trimming stripped 6 bases from V and 0 bases from J, with 12 bases between. The length of the CDR3 is 15 residues. Germline V gene data show CDR1 as MNHEY and CDR2 as SMNVEV (reference sequence).

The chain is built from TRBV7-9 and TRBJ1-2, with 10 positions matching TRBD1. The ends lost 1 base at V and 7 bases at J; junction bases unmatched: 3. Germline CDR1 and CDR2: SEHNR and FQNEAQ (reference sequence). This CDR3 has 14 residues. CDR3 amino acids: CASSLVGTGVGYTF. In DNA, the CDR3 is TGTGCCAGCAGCTTAGTGGGGACAGGGGTTGGCTACACCTTC.

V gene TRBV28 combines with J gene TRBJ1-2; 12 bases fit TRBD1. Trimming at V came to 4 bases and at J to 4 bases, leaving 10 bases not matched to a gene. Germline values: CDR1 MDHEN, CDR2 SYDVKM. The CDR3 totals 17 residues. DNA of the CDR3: TGTGCCAGCAGTTCCTACCGGGGACAGGGGGCTGGCTATGGCTACACCTTC. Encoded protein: CASSSYRGQGAGYGYTF.

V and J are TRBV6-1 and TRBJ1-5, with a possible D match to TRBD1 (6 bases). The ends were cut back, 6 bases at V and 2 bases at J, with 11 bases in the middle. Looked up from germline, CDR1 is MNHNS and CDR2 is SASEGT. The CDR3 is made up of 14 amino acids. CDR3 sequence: CASRDSGGNQPQHF. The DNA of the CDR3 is TGTGCCAGCAGGGACAGTGGTGGCAATCAGCCCCAGCATTTT.

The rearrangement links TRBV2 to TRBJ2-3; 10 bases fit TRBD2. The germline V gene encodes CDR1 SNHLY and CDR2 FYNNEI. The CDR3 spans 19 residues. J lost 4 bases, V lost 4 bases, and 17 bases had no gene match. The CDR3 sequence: CASSVPGRASGGEADTQYF. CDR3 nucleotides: TGTGCCAGCAGTGTTCCCGGAAGGGCGAGCGGGGGGGAGGCAGATACGCAGTATTTT.

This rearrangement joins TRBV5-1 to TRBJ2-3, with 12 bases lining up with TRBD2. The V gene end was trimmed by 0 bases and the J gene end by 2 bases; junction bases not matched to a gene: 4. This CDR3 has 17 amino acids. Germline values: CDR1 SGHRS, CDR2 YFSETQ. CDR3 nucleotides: TGCGCCAGCAGCTTGGCACTAGCGGGAGGCTTCACAGATACGCAGTATTTT. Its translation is CASSLALAGGFTDTQYF.